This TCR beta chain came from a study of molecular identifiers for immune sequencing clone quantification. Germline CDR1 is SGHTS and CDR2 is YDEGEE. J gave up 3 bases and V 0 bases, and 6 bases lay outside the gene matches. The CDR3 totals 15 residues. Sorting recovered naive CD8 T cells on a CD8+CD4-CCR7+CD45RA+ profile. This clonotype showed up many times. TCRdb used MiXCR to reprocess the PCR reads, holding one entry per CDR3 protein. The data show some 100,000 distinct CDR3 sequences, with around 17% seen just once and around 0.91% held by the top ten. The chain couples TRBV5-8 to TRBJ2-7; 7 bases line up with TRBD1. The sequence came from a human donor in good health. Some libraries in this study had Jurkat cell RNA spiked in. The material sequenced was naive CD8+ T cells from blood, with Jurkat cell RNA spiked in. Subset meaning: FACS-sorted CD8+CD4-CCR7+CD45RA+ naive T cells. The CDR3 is CASSLVEGALYEQYF. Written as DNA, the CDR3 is TGTGCCAGCAGCTTGGTTGAGGGGGCCCTCTACGAGCAGTACTTC.